One TCR beta chain is described in this entry. TCRdb's table, derived via immunoSEQ multiplex PCR, lists solely in-frame clones and lacks some. The sample holds around 300,000 clones, approximately 85% seen once. This sample is part of a study of blood T cell repertoires in COVID-19. Germline V gene lookup returns CDR1 MGHRA and CDR2 YSYEKL. V lost 3 bases and J lost 10; bases outside the gene matches: 9. CDR3 size: 14 residues. The chain combines TRBV4-1 with TRBJ2-1; TRBD1 matches at 7 bases. The source is a man between 18 and 29 years old with active or convalescent COVID-19. The sequenced material came from peripheral blood. The CDR3 sequence is CASSQFIGGEEQFF. Here the CDR3 DNA reads TGCGCCAGCAGCCAGTTCATAGGGGGCGAGGAGCAGTTCTTC.